This T cell receptor (beta chain) is from a study of blood T cell repertoires in COVID-19. About the study: Whether acute or convalescent, the COVID-19 samples came from the United States, Italy and Spain. PBMCs, B-cell-depleted T cells, or T cells provided the cDNA or gDNA that made up the material.

In the study's own analysis: Estimation of nucleated cell counts was performed using reference gene primer amplification. TCRdb's table, derived via immunoSEQ multiplex PCR, lists solely in-frame clones and lacks some. V, J and clone size reflect that table, while D and trimming were determined from the DNA. Of nearly 200,000 clones in the sample, 80% to 90% are singletons; the top ten hold more than 0.7%. The sequencing sample was made of peripheral blood. This TCR was sampled from a woman in her 70s with acute or convalescent COVID-19.

CDR3: CASSIGLAAFYEQYF. CDR3 in DNA: TGTGCCAGTAGTATCGGACTAGCGGCCTTCTACGAGCAGTACTTC. The chain uses TRBV19 and TRBJ2-7; 10 bases fit TRBD2. Germline V CDR1 and CDR2: LNHDA, SQIVND (reference sequence). V shed 3 bases, J shed 3 bases, and the junction held 5 bases outside the gene matches. The CDR3 consists of 15 residues. Based on the CDR3 plus reference TRBV19 and TRBJ2-7, the full variable domain is DGGITQSPKYLFRKEGQNVTLSCEQNLNHDAMYWYRQDPGQGLRLIYYSQIVNDFQKGDIAEGYSVSREKKESFPLTVTSAQKNPTAFYLCASSIGLAAFYEQYFGPGTRLTVT.